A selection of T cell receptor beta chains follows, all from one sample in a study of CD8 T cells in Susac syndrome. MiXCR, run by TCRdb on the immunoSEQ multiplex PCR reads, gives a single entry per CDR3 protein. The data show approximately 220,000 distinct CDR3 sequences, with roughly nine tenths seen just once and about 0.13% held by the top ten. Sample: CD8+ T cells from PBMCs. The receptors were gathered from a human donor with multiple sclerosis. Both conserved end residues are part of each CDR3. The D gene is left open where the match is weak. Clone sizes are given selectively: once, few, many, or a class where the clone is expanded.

CDR3aa: CASSLGSGGAFTEAFF
CDR3nt: TGTGCCAGCAGCTTAGGATCGGGGGGCGCATTCACTGAAGCTTTCTTT
d_gene: NA
v_gene: TRBV13
j_gene: TRBJ1-1
abundance: NA

CDR3aa: CSVENYEQFF
CDR3nt: TGCAGCGTTGAAAACTATGAGCAGTTCTTC
d_gene: NA
v_gene: TRBV29-1
j_gene: TRBJ2-1
abundance: NA

CDR3aa: CASSLGLAGVNEQFF
CDR3nt: TGTGCCAGCAGTTTGGGGCTAGCGGGAGTGAATGAGCAGTTCTTC
d_gene: TRBD2
v_gene: TRBV12-3/TRBV12-4
j_gene: TRBJ2-1
abundance: few

CDR3aa: CASSDTGTGALAKNIQYF
CDR3nt: TGTGCCAGCAGTGACACCGGGACAGGGGCTTTAGCCAAAAACATTCAGTACTTC
d_gene: TRBD1
v_gene: TRBV12-3/TRBV12-4
j_gene: TRBJ2-4
abundance: NA

CDR3aa: CASIFAPGLAGGRGDEQFF
CDR3nt: TGTGCCAGCATCTTTGCCCCGGGACTAGCGGGAGGAAGGGGGGATGAGCAGTTCTTC
d_gene: TRBD2
v_gene: TRBV7-8
j_gene: TRBJ2-1
abundance: NA

CDR3aa: CASSGDTYEQYF
CDR3nt: TGTGCCAGCAGTGGGGACACCTACGAGCAGTACTTC
d_gene: NA
v_gene: TRBV2
j_gene: TRBJ2-7
abundance: NA

CDR3aa: CASSYSILQLAGAYEQYF
CDR3nt: TGTGCCAGCAGTTACTCGATTCTCCAACTAGCGGGAGCCTACGAGCAGTACTTC
d_gene: TRBD2
v_gene: TRBV6-2/TRBV6-3
j_gene: TRBJ2-7
abundance: NA

CDR3aa: CASSPPGLGNQPQHF
CDR3nt: TGTGCCAGCAGCCCTCCGGGGCTAGGCAATCAGCCCCAGCATTTT
d_gene: NA
v_gene: TRBV12-3/TRBV12-4
j_gene: TRBJ1-5
abundance: NA

CDR3aa: CASSWIASPLYNEQFF
CDR3nt: TGTGCCAGCAGTTGGATAGCGAGCCCTCTTTACAATGAGCAGTTCTTC
d_gene: NA
v_gene: TRBV2
j_gene: TRBJ2-1
abundance: NA

CDR3aa: CATRSDSQYGYTF
CDR3nt: TGTGCCACCCGATCAGACTCCCAATATGGCTACACCTTC
d_gene: NA
v_gene: TRBV6-5
j_gene: TRBJ1-2
abundance: NA

CDR3aa: CASSQDLELAETDTQYF
CDR3nt: TGTGCCAGCAGCCAAGACTTAGAACTAGCGGAGACAGATACGCAGTATTTT
d_gene: TRBD2
v_gene: TRBV3-1
j_gene: TRBJ2-3
abundance: once

CDR3aa: CASSDTNTGELFF
CDR3nt: TGTGCCAGCAGTGATACGAACACCGGGGAGCTGTTTTTT
d_gene: NA
v_gene: TRBV2
j_gene: TRBJ2-2
abundance: NA

CDR3aa: CASTGLAGDPYEQYF
CDR3nt: TGTGCCAGCACAGGACTAGCGGGAGATCCCTACGAGCAGTACTTC
d_gene: TRBD2
v_gene: TRBV6-1
j_gene: TRBJ2-7
abundance: NA

CDR3aa: CASSPSPGDYEQYF
CDR3nt: TGTGCCAGCAGCCCGAGCCCGGGGGACTACGAGCAGTACTTC
d_gene: NA
v_gene: TRBV7-9
j_gene: TRBJ2-7
abundance: NA

CDR3aa: CASSPVGGWSTEAFF
CDR3nt: TGTGCCAGCAGTCCAGTGGGGGGTTGGAGCACTGAAGCTTTCTTT
d_gene: NA
v_gene: TRBV12-3/TRBV12-4
j_gene: TRBJ1-1
abundance: NA

CDR3aa: CASSFGGLRETQYF
CDR3nt: TGTGCCAGCAGCTTCGGGGGGCTAAGAGAGACCCAGTACTTC
d_gene: NA
v_gene: TRBV5-6
j_gene: TRBJ2-5
abundance: NA

CDR3aa: CASSQTQGPRETQYF
CDR3nt: TGCGCCAGCAGCCAGACACAGGGTCCCAGAGAGACCCAGTACTTC
d_gene: NA
v_gene: TRBV4-1
j_gene: TRBJ2-5
abundance: NA

CDR3aa: CASSFLPNTGELFF
CDR3nt: TGTGCCAGCAGCTTCCTACCGAACACCGGGGAGCTGTTTTTT
d_gene: NA
v_gene: TRBV5-6
j_gene: TRBJ2-2
abundance: NA

CDR3aa: CASAQFQGLAYEQYF
CDR3nt: TGTGCTAGCGCACAGTTCCAGGGGTTGGCATACGAGCAGTACTTC
d_gene: NA
v_gene: TRBV7-7
j_gene: TRBJ2-7
abundance: once

CDR3aa: CASKGSSYNEQFF
CDR3nt: TGTGCCAGCAAGGGTTCCTCCTACAATGAGCAGTTCTTC
d_gene: NA
v_gene: TRBV9
j_gene: TRBJ2-1
abundance: NA

CDR3aa: CASSLGQEDTGELFF
CDR3nt: TGTGCCAGCAGCTTGGGACAGGAGGACACCGGGGAGCTGTTTTTT
d_gene: NA
v_gene: TRBV5-6
j_gene: TRBJ2-2
abundance: NA

CDR3aa: CASSLTTGGSSSYNEQFF
CDR3nt: TGTGCCAGCAGTCTTACCACTGGGGGTTCGAGCTCCTACAATGAGCAGTTCTTC
d_gene: NA
v_gene: TRBV6-1
j_gene: TRBJ2-1
abundance: NA

CDR3aa: CSVETGGAGYDGYTF
CDR3nt: TGCAGCGTTGAAACAGGGGGCGCAGGTTATGATGGCTACACCTTC
d_gene: TRBD1
v_gene: TRBV29-1
j_gene: TRBJ1-2
abundance: NA

CDR3aa: CAWSSYGTGILVGEQYF
CDR3nt: TGTGCCTGGAGTTCCTACGGGACAGGGATACTAGTGGGCGAGCAGTACTTC
d_gene: TRBD1
v_gene: TRBV30
j_gene: TRBJ2-7
abundance: NA

CDR3aa: CASSQASQETQYF
CDR3nt: TGTGCCAGCAGCCAAGCTTCCCAAGAGACCCAGTACTTC
d_gene: NA
v_gene: TRBV4-2
j_gene: TRBJ2-5
abundance: few

CDR3aa: CASSVPGQGALNTGELFF
CDR3nt: TGTGCCAGCAGTGTTCCGGGACAGGGGGCGTTGAACACCGGGGAGCTGTTTTTT
d_gene: TRBD1
v_gene: TRBV2
j_gene: TRBJ2-2
abundance: NA

CDR3aa: CASGTGRAGGPYEQYF
CDR3nt: TGTGCCAGCGGTACAGGTCGGGCGGGAGGGCCCTACGAGCAGTACTTC
d_gene: TRBD2
v_gene: TRBV5-4
j_gene: TRBJ2-7
abundance: NA

CDR3aa: CASSGGDHEQYF
CDR3nt: TGTGCCAGCAGTGGCGGGGACCACGAGCAGTACTTC
d_gene: NA
v_gene: TRBV2
j_gene: TRBJ2-7
abundance: few

CDR3aa: CASSIKGTGGPEAFF
CDR3nt: TGTGCCAGTAGTATAAAAGGGACAGGGGGCCCTGAAGCTTTCTTT
d_gene: TRBD1
v_gene: TRBV19
j_gene: TRBJ1-1
abundance: NA

CDR3aa: CASSESNSRMAAFF
CDR3nt: TGTGCCAGCAGTGAGTCGAATAGTCGAATGGCAGCTTTCTTT
d_gene: NA
v_gene: TRBV2
j_gene: TRBJ1-1
abundance: NA

CDR3aa: CSARVIAGGSYEQYF
CDR3nt: TGCAGTGCTAGGGTTATAGCGGGAGGGTCCTACGAGCAGTACTTC
d_gene: TRBD2
v_gene: TRBV20-1
j_gene: TRBJ2-7
abundance: NA

CDR3aa: CASSLGGGSGTEAFF
CDR3nt: TGTGCCAGCAGCTTGGGGGGGGGCTCGGGCACTGAAGCTTTCTTT
d_gene: NA
v_gene: TRBV5-4
j_gene: TRBJ1-1
abundance: once

CDR3aa: CASSPQQGSTYEQYF
CDR3nt: TGTGCCAGCAGTCCTCAACAGGGCTCAACGTACGAGCAGTACTTC
d_gene: NA
v_gene: TRBV27
j_gene: TRBJ2-7
abundance: NA

CDR3aa: CASSPTGGPGNTIYF
CDR3nt: TGTGCCAGCAGTCCAACAGGGGGCCCCGGAAACACCATATATTTT
d_gene: TRBD1
v_gene: TRBV27
j_gene: TRBJ1-3
abundance: NA

CDR3aa: CASSQWAADTQYF
CDR3nt: TGTGCCAGCAGCCAGTGGGCGGCAGATACGCAGTATTTT
d_gene: NA
v_gene: TRBV14
j_gene: TRBJ2-3
abundance: NA